This T cell receptor (beta chain) was recorded in a study of blood T cell repertoires in COVID-19. Profiling relied on immunoSEQ multiplex PCR, and the TCRdb table lists in-frame clones only, not all of them. Among around 250,000 clones, approximately 87% were seen once, and the ten largest hold 6.2%. Sample: peripheral blood. This clonotype was obtained from a man in his 60s with acute or convalescent COVID-19.

In DNA, the CDR3 is TGTGCCAGCAGCAACCCGGGAGGGTTCGGGAACTATGGCTACACCTTC. It translates to CASSNPGGFGNYGYTF. This chain links TRBV5-4 with TRBJ1-2; D gene ambiguous. The germline CDR1 and CDR2 sequences are SGHNT and YYREEE (reference sequence). CDR3 length: 16 amino acids. With 4 bases removed from V and 2 bases from J, the gap between germline ends came to 18 bases.